What follows are 21 T cell receptor beta chains derived from one specimen sequenced in a study of cytomegalovirus exposure and HLA in healthy donors. PCR primers comprised 60 Vbeta and 13 Jbeta primers. Using immunoSEQ multiplex PCR, the repertoire was profiled, and TCRdb retains in-frame clones only, with some absent. The sample totals around 160,000 clones. Material for sequencing was PBMCs. The receptors originated from a woman aged 45-65 years in good health and CMV-seronegative.

The chain recombines TRBV9 with TRBJ2-1, with a tentative D call TRBD1 (6 bases). The length of the CDR3 is 15 residues. Trimming took off 0 bases at V and 7 bases at J, with 14 bases between the two ends. Germline V lookup: CDR1 SGDLS, CDR2 YYNGEE. CDR3 DNA sequence: TGTGCCAGCAGCGTAGGGGCAGGTCAGGGGAATGAGCAGTTCTTC. This sequence encodes CASSVGAGQGNEQFF.

This sequence joins TRBV27 and TRBJ1-1; TRBD1 matches at 10 bases. With 6 bases clipped from V and 4 bases from J, the junction kept 11 bases outside the gene matches. Germline V CDR1 and CDR2: MNHEY, SMNVEV (reference sequence). This CDR3 comprises 16 residues. CDR3 residues: CASSPPGTGVGTEAFF. The CDR3 DNA is TGTGCCAGCAGCCCGCCCGGGACAGGGGTCGGCACTGAAGCTTTCTTT.

V and J are TRBV7-9 and TRBJ2-4; 7 nucleotides align to TRBD1. Trimming at V came to 1 base and at J to 11 bases, leaving 11 bases not matched to a gene. The CDR3 is made up of 15 amino acids. CDR1 and CDR2 (germline): SEHNR, FQNEAQ (reference sequence). CDR3 amino acids: CASSLVTGRSILQYF. In DNA, the CDR3 is TGTGCCAGCAGCTTAGTGACAGGGCGTAGCATTCTTCAGTACTTC.

V and J are TRBV5-1 and TRBJ2-7, with D tentatively TRBD1 (5 bases). Trimming shortened V by 6 bases and J by 0 bases, and 13 bases separated the two germline ends. The CDR3 has 14 amino acids. Germline V gives CDR1 SGHRS, CDR2 YFSETQ. CDR3 bases: TGCGCCAGCAAGATACAGGTGTCCTCCTACGAGCAGTACTTC. It encodes CASKIQVSSYEQYF.

J is TRBJ2-7 and V is TRBV7-6; maybe TRBD1 (6 bases). From germline, CDR1 is SGHVS and CDR2 FNYEAQ. The CDR3 extends over 14 amino acids. Trimming took off 0 bases at V and 2 bases at J, with 8 bases between the two ends. DNA of the CDR3: TGTGCCAGCAGCTTAGCGGGGGCCACCTACGAGCAGTACTTC. Translated, it gives CASSLAGATYEQYF.

J is TRBJ2-7 and V is TRBV28, with D tentatively TRBD2 (6 bases). The CDR3 has 14 amino acids. V lost 2 bases, J lost 4 bases, and 12 bases lay in between. Germline-derived CDR1 and CDR2 are MDHEN and SYDVKM. CDR3 residues: CASSLGGARYEQYF. CDR3 bases: TGTGCCAGCAGTTTAGGAGGGGCACGATACGAGCAGTACTTC.

The V gene is TRBV5-8, the J gene TRBJ2-3, with D possibly matching TRBD1 (6 bases). Germline CDR1 SGHTS, CDR2 YDEGEE. Trimming shortened V by 4 bases and J by 1 base, and 13 bases separated the two germline ends. This CDR3 region has 15 residues. The CDR3 region is CASSGAGAGTDTQYF. CDR3 DNA: TGTGCCAGCAGCGGGGCAGGGGCCGGCACAGATACGCAGTATTTT.

The genes are TRBV5-1 and TRBJ1-3; D might be TRBD1 (5 bases). This CDR3 spans 16 amino acids. Germline lookup yields CDR1 SGHRS and CDR2 YFSETQ. V dropped 0 bases and J dropped 3 bases, with 13 bases sitting between them. The CDR3 coding sequence is TGCGCCAGCAGCTTGGAACCATTACAGGTTGGAAACACCATATATTTT. Residues: CASSLEPLQVGNTIYF.

The chain carries TRBV7-9 and TRBJ2-1, with 7 bases fitting TRBD1. The CDR3 has 12 residues. Germline trimming cut 3 bases from V and 11 bases from J; bases unmatched to any gene: 4. From germline, CDR1 is SEHNR and CDR2 FQNEAQ (reference sequence). The CDR3 sequence: CASSLQQGKQFF. DNA for the CDR3: TGTGCCAGCAGCTTGCAACAGGGGAAGCAGTTCTTC.

This chain links TRBV7-9 with TRBJ2-3; the D gene is possibly TRBD2 (5 bases). The CDR3 consists of 13 residues. Per germline, CDR1 SEHNR and CDR2 FQNEAQ (reference sequence). V gave up 1 base and J gave up 6 bases, with 8 bases separating them. CDR3 residues: CASSLVGEDTQYF. The CDR3 coding sequence is TGTGCCAGCAGCTTAGTCGGGGAGGATACGCAGTATTTT.

The chain joins TRBV6-1 to TRBJ1-5; 7 bases agree with TRBD1. The CDR3 is 17 residues long. Germline lookup yields CDR1 MNHNS and CDR2 SASEGT. After removal of 1 base from V and 2 bases from J, the junction contained 8 bases not matched to a gene. CDR3 bases: TGTGCCAGCAGTGAAGGGAGAGGGGGCCAGGGCAATCAGCCCCAGCATTTT. Its translation: CASSEGRGGQGNQPQHF.

This chain uses TRBV4-3 with TRBJ1-4; tentatively, D is TRBD1 (5 bases). V dropped 4 bases and J dropped 0 bases, with 18 bases sitting between them. The CDR3 contains 18 residues. The germline gives CDR1 LGHNA, CDR2 YSLEER. In DNA, the CDR3 is TGCGCCAGCAGCCCGAGCGGGATCCTAGGGGCAACTAATGAAAAACTGTTTTTT. Translating gives CASSPSGILGATNEKLFF.

The chain couples TRBV6-6 to TRBJ2-5, with TRBD1 matching over 10 bases. Germline trimming cut 2 bases from V and 4 bases from J; bases unmatched to any gene: 4. The V gene's germline CDR1 is MNHNY and CDR2 SVGAGI (reference sequence). The CDR3 totals 15 residues. This CDR3 reads CASSYDRTGGETQYF. CDR3 bases: TGTGCCAGCAGTTACGATAGGACAGGGGGAGAGACCCAGTACTTC.

This chain joins TRBV7-3 and TRBJ1-2; 7 bases are a match to TRBD1. J was trimmed by 6 bases and V by 0 bases; bases with no gene match: 4. Per the germline V gene, CDR1 is SGHTA and CDR2 is FQGTGA. CDR3 size: 14 residues. This chain's CDR3 is CASSLTLQGDGYTF. The CDR3 DNA reads as TGTGCCAGCAGCTTAACGTTGCAGGGGGATGGCTACACCTTC.

The V call is TRBV4-2, the J call TRBJ2-3; D gene ambiguous. This CDR3 is 15 amino acids long. Trimming took 1 base from V and 0 from J, leaving 8 bases between them. In germline, CDR1 is LGHNA, CDR2 YNFKEQ. DNA for the CDR3: TGTGCCAGCAGCCAAGGAGAACGAAGCACAGATACGCAGTATTTT. It encodes CASSQGERSTDTQYF.

The chain carries TRBV7-2 and TRBJ1-2, with D unresolved. CDR3 length equals 15 residues. Germline CDR1 reads SGHTA; CDR2 reads FQGNSA. Deletions cut 1 base from V and 8 bases from J, with 17 bases between. The CDR3 here is CASSLGPRASSGYTF. CDR3 in DNA: TGTGCCAGCAGCTTAGGGCCGCGGGCATCCTCAGGCTACACCTTC. Together with reference TRBV7-2 and TRBJ1-2, the CDR3 gives the full variable domain: GAGVSQSPSNKVTEKGKDVELRCDPISGHTALYWYRQSLGQGLEFLIYFQGNSAPDKSGLPSDRFSAERTGGSVSTLTIQRTQQEDSAVYLCASSLGPRASSGYTFGSGTRLTVV.

This chain links TRBV6-1 with TRBJ2-3; D remains unclear. Trimming shortened V by 1 base and J by 2 bases, and 7 bases separated the two germline ends. The CDR3 is made up of 14 amino acids. CDR1 and CDR2 from the germline V gene are MNHNS and SASEGT. CDR3 region: CASSEGIATDTQYF. CDR3 DNA sequence: TGTGCCAGCAGTGAAGGTATAGCCACAGATACGCAGTATTTT.

This chain joins TRBV6-5 and TRBJ1-2, with a tentative D call TRBD1 (6 bases). The V end was cut by 5 bases, the J end by 8 bases, with 15 bases between. The germline V gene has CDR1 MNHEY and CDR2 SVGAGI. The CDR3 spans 13 residues. The CDR3 region has the DNA TGTGCCAGCAGTCTTTACAGGGCGGAGGGCTACACCTTC. It translates to CASSLYRAEGYTF.

The rearrangement links TRBV15 to TRBJ1-3, with TRBD1 matching over 8 bases. The CDR3 totals 16 residues. The germline gives CDR1 LNHNV, CDR2 YYDKDF (reference sequence). V gave up 5 bases and J gave up 4 bases; unmatched junction bases: 10. The CDR3 sequence: CATSADQGAVGNTIYF. CDR3 DNA sequence: TGTGCCACCAGCGCAGATCAGGGGGCTGTGGGAAACACCATATATTTT.

The J gene is TRBJ2-1, the V gene TRBV4-1; 13 bases fit TRBD2. Germline lookup yields CDR1 MGHRA and CDR2 YSYEKL. The CDR3 spans 15 residues. With V trimmed by 6 bases and J by 6 bases, 5 bases remained unmatched. CDR3 coding DNA: TGCGCCAGCAGGGCGGGACTAGCGGGATCCAATGAGCAGTTCTTC. Encoded protein: CASRAGLAGSNEQFF.

V gene TRBV28 combines with J gene TRBJ2-6; 7 bases are shared with TRBD2. The CDR3 sequence is 17 residues long. Trimming removed 2 bases from V and 2 bases from J; junction bases left unmatched: 6. Germline V gene data show CDR1 as MDHEN and CDR2 as SYDVKM. CDR3 protein: CASSLLAALTGANVLTF. CDR3 bases: TGTGCCAGCAGTTTACTAGCGGCGTTAACTGGGGCCAACGTCCTGACTTTC. Supplemented by reference TRBV28 and TRBJ2-6, the full variable domain reads DVKVTQSSRYLVKRTGEKVFLECVQDMDHENMFWYRQDPGLGLRLIYFSYDVKMKEKGDIPEGYSVSREKKERFSLILESASTNQTSMYLCASSLLAALTGANVLTFGAGSRLTVL.